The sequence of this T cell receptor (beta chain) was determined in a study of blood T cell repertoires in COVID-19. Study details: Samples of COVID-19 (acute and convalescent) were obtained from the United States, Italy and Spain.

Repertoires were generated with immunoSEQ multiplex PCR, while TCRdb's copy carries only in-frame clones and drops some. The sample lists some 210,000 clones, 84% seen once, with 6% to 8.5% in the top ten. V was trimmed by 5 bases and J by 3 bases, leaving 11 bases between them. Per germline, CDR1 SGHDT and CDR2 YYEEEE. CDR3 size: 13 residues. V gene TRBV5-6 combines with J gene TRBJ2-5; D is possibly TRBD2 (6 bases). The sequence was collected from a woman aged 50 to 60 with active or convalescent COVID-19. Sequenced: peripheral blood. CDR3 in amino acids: CASRMGTEETQYF. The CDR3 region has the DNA TGTGCCAGCAGGATGGGGACTGAAGAGACCCAGTACTTC. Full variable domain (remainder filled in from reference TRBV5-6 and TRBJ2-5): DAGVTQSPTHLIKTRGQQVTLRCSPKSGHDTVSWYQQALGQGPQFIFQYYEEEERQRGNFPDRFSGHQFPNYSSELNVNALLLGDSALYLCASRMGTEETQYFGPGTRLLVL.